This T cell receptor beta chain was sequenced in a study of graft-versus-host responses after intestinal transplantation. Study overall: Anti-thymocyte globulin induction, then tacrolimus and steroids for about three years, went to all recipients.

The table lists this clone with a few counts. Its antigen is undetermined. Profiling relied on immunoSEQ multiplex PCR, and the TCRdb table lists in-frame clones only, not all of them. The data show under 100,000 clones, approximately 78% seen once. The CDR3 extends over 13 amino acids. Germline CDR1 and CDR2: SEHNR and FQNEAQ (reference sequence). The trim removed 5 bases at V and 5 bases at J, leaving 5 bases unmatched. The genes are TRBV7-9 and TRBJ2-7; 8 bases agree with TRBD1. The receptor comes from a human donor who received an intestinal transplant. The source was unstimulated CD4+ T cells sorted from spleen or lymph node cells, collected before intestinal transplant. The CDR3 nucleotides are TGTGCCAGCAGCCTCGGACAGGGCCACGAGCAGTACTTC. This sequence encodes CASSLGQGHEQYF.